The next 19 T cell receptor beta chains were all read from a single sample in a study of Ad26.COV2.S vaccination and SARS-CoV-2 variants. Treatment meaning: around 19 received Ad26.COV2.S at low or high dose, single or two shots; about 5 received placebo; per-sample allocation not given. Vaccine and placebo recipients were sampled on day 63 after the first injection. The repertoire was sequenced with immunoSEQ multiplex PCR; TCRdb's copy has only in-frame clones and lacks some. Of roughly 410,000 clones in the sample, around 82% are singletons; the top ten hold more than 7%. The material sequenced was peripheral blood, taken in a trial of Ad26.COV2.S vaccine versus placebo. The receptors shown here come from a person aged 18-65 years who received the Ad26.COV2.S COVID-19 vaccine or a placebo.

The count of this clone is one. The V gene is TRBV5-6, the J gene TRBJ1-3; perhaps TRBD1 as D (5 bases). V lost 0 bases and J 4 bases, leaving 8 bases between the germline ends. The germline V gene has CDR1 SGHDT and CDR2 YYEEEE. This CDR3 is built from 14 residues. The CDR3 region is CASSLVGVGNTIYF. The DNA of the CDR3 is TGTGCCAGCAGCTTGGTGGGGGTAGGAAACACCATATATTTT.

This clone came up a few times. This chain connects TRBV15 to TRBJ1-6; 8 bases align to TRBD1. Germline CDR1 is LNHNV and CDR2 is YYDKDF (reference sequence). Germline trimming cut 6 bases from V and 8 bases from J; bases unmatched to any gene: 6. This CDR3 has 14 amino acids. Written as DNA, the CDR3 is TGTGCCACCAGACCGGGACAGGTTGATTCACCCCTCCACTTT. It is translated as CATRPGQVDSPLHF. The full variable domain, with the rest looked up from reference TRBV15 and TRBJ1-6, is DAMVIQNPRYQVTQFGKPVTLSCSQTLNHNVMYWYQQKSSQAPKLLFHYYDKDFNNEADTPDNFQSRRPNTSFCFLDIRSPGLGDTAMYLCATRPGQVDSPLHFGNGTRLTVT.

The chain employs TRBV24-1 and TRBJ2-7, with a tentative D call TRBD1 (5 bases). Trimming took 2 bases from V and 6 from J, leaving 16 bases between them. The CDR3 totals 15 residues. Germline assignment: CDR1 KGHDR and CDR2 SFDVKD. The CDR3 region has the DNA TGTGCCACCAGTGATTCCCGACAGCCGACGGGCGAGCAGTACTTC. Protein product: CATSDSRQPTGEQYF.

For this clone: This sample also contains other DNA sequences that code for the same CDR3. In DNA, the CDR3 is TGCGCCAGCAGCTTGGGATCGAACACTGAAGCTTTCTTT. Encoded protein: CASSLGSNTEAFF. The chain uses TRBV5-1 and TRBJ1-1, with D unclear. The ends were cut back, 0 bases at V and 1 base at J, with 4 bases in the middle. The CDR3 covers 13 residues. The germline V gene has CDR1 SGHRS and CDR2 YFSETQ.

The chain carries TRBV4-3 and TRBJ1-5; a possible D gene is TRBD1 (5 bases). Germline V gene sequence: CDR1 LGHNA, CDR2 YSLEER. This CDR3 has 15 amino acids. V lost 0 bases and J 7 bases, leaving 13 bases between the germline ends. CDR3 in DNA: TGCGCCAGCAGCCAAGATACGGGGGAGGACCAGCCCCAGCATTTT. Amino acid sequence: CASSQDTGEDQPQHF.

The rearrangement uses TRBV5-1 and TRBJ2-5; 7 bases fit TRBD1. The junction had 4 bases not matched to a gene; V was cut back by 3 bases and J by 5 bases. Germline CDR1 reads SGHRS; CDR2 reads YFSETQ. The CDR3 consists of 13 residues. CDR3 protein: CASSSGTEETQYF. Written as DNA, the CDR3 is TGCGCCAGCAGCTCCGGGACAGAGGAGACCCAGTACTTC.

The CDR3 DNA reads TGTGCCAGCAGCTCCCGCGGGCCCGGAGCTTTCTTT. It specifies CASSSRGPGAFF. The V and J genes are TRBV12-3 or TRBV12-4 and TRBJ1-1, with D uncertain. Between the trimmed V and J ends, which lost 6 bases and 10 bases, there was a span of 15 bases. This CDR3 comprises 12 residues.

This chain links TRBV5-1 with TRBJ1-1; D is unresolved. Germline V CDR1 and CDR2: SGHRS, YFSETQ. Trimming stripped 0 bases from V and 3 bases from J, with 9 bases between. The length of the CDR3 is 14 residues. CDR3 loop: CASSLAPPHTEAFF. The CDR3 bases are TGCGCCAGCAGCTTGGCCCCGCCACACACTGAAGCTTTCTTT. The full variable domain, completed using reference TRBV5-1 and TRBJ1-1, is KAGVTQTPRYLIKTRGQQVTLSCSPISGHRSVSWYQQTPGQGLQFLFEYFSETQRNKGNFPGRFSGRQFSNSRSEMNVSTLELGDSALYLCASSLAPPHTEAFFGQGTRLTVV.

The chain links TRBV4-3 to TRBJ2-7, with D possibly being TRBD1 or TRBD2 (5 bases each). CDR1 is LGHNA, CDR2 YSLEER, per germline. CDR3 length: 16 residues. Deletions cut 1 base from V and 3 bases from J, with 16 bases between. The CDR3 region has the DNA TGCGCCAGCAGCCAAGGCCCTCGAAGAGGGGACTACGAGCAGTACTTC. It yields the protein CASSQGPRRGDYEQYF.

This chain joins TRBV6-5 and TRBJ2-7, with 7 bases lining up with TRBD2. From germline, CDR1 is MNHEY and CDR2 SVGAGI. CDR3 length equals 15 residues. V dropped 2 bases and J dropped 3; count of bases not matched to a gene: 7. CDR3 coding DNA: TGTGCCAGCAGTTACGGGCAGGGAGGGGACTACGAGCAGTACTTC. Encoded protein: CASSYGQGGDYEQYF.

V and J are TRBV4-2 and TRBJ2-1; no definite D call. This CDR3 contains 13 residues. CDR1 and CDR2 from the germline V gene are LGHNA and YNFKEQ. The V gene lost 3 bases and the J gene lost 8 bases, with 11 bases spanning the gap. CDR3 coding DNA: TGTGCCAGCAGCCAGATGACTTCCGATGAGCAGTTCTTC. Protein sequence: CASSQMTSDEQFF.

The chain couples TRBV29-1 to TRBJ2-3; either TRBD1 or TRBD2 may supply D (6 bases each). The CDR3 loop spans 14 amino acids. Germline V lookup: CDR1 SQVTM, CDR2 ANQGSEA. V was trimmed by 6 bases and J by 2 bases, leaving 15 bases between them. CDR3 sequence reads: CSVGPGAFTDTQYF. The DNA for the CDR3 is TGCAGCGTGGGTCCGGGGGCCTTCACAGATACGCAGTATTTT.

The chain is built from TRBV4-2 and TRBJ2-5, with 11 bases identical to TRBD2. The V segment lost 4 bases and the J segment 1 base; nucleotides outside the gene matches: 5. Germline V gives CDR1 LGHNA, CDR2 YNFKEQ. The CDR3 is 16 amino acids. The CDR3 DNA is TGTGCCAGCAGCCCCCCGGGGACTAGCGGCCAAGAGACCCAGTACTTC. It codes for CASSPPGTSGQETQYF.

This sequence joins TRBV9 and TRBJ2-3, with 8 bases matching TRBD1. CDR3 size: 15 residues. J gave up 5 bases and V 2 bases, and 7 bases lay outside the gene matches. The germline V gene encodes CDR1 SGDLS and CDR2 YYNGEE. The CDR3 loop is CASSVSTGALDTQYF. CDR3 in DNA: TGTGCCAGCAGCGTTTCGACAGGGGCATTAGATACGCAGTATTTT.

V gene TRBV6-2 or TRBV6-3 combines with J gene TRBJ2-1; 8 bases match TRBD2. This CDR3 region has 15 residues. V shed 4 bases, J shed 2 bases, and the junction held 4 bases outside the gene matches. From germline, CDR1 is MNHEY and CDR2 SVGEGT. The CDR3 nucleotides are TGTGCCAGCAGTTTCGGCGGGAGGCCCTACAATGAGCAGTTCTTC. Protein: CASSFGGRPYNEQFF.

The rearrangement joins TRBV9 to TRBJ2-2; D is perhaps TRBD1 (5 bases). The CDR3 loop spans 15 amino acids. V was pared by 0 bases and J by 4 bases, with 10 bases between. Germline loops: CDR1 SGDLS, CDR2 YYNGEE. The CDR3 nucleotides read TGTGCCAGCAGCGTAGGTCAGGGCCTCACCGGGGAGCTGTTTTTT. Protein sequence: CASSVGQGLTGELFF. The full variable domain, its missing parts supplied by reference TRBV9 and TRBJ2-2, is DSGVTQTPKHLITATGQRVTLRCSPRSGDLSVYWYQQSLDQGLQFLIQYYNGEERAKGNILERFSAQQFPDLHSELNLSSLELGDSALYFCASSVGQGLTGELFFGEGSRLTVL.

The chain employs TRBV7-3 and TRBJ2-2, with 7 bases aligning to TRBD1. The CDR3 loop spans 14 amino acids. The V gene end was trimmed by 5 bases and the J gene end by 6 bases; junction bases not matched to a gene: 6. CDR1 is SGHTA and CDR2 is FQGTGA in the germline V gene. The CDR3 DNA sequence: TGTGCCAGCAGCCCGACAGGGTCGGCCGGGGAGCTGTTTTTT. This codes for CASSPTGSAGELFF. The full variable domain, rest sourced from reference TRBV7-3 and TRBJ2-2, is GAGVSQTPSNKVTEKGKYVELRCDPISGHTALYWYRQSLGQGPEFLIYFQGTGAADDSGLPNDRFFAVRPEGSVSTLKIQRTERGDSAVYLCASSPTGSAGELFFGEGSRLTVL.

CDR3 loop: CASSLGAGKAPGNTIYF. In nucleotides, the CDR3 is TGTGCCAGCAGCTTAGGGGCGGGGAAAGCCCCAGGAAACACCATATATTTT. This chain links TRBV7-6 with TRBJ1-3; D gene uncertain. The CDR3 loop spans 17 amino acids. The germline V gene has CDR1 SGHVS and CDR2 FNYEAQ. Between the trimmed V and J ends, which lost 1 base and 4 bases, there was a span of 17 bases. The variable domain in full, with the rest retrieved from reference TRBV7-6 and TRBJ1-3, is GAGVSQSPRYKVTKRGQDVALRCDPISGHVSLYWYRQALGQGPEFLTYFNYEAQQDKSGLPNDRFSAERPEGSISTLTIQRTEQRDSAMYRCASSLGAGKAPGNTIYFGEGSWLTVV.

The chain joins TRBV6-5 to TRBJ1-5; D gene unclear. CDR1 is MNHEY and CDR2 is SVGAGI in the germline V gene. This CDR3 spans 15 amino acids. The V end lost 0 bases, the J end lost 1 base, and 7 bases lay between the germline ends. The chain's CDR3 is CASSYSRPSNQPQHF. DNA of the CDR3: TGTGCCAGCAGTTACTCCCGGCCGAGCAATCAGCCCCAGCATTTT.